This entry lists 2 T cell receptor beta chains sequenced from one sample in a study of early T cells in non-severe SARS-CoV-2 infection. TCRdb fed the 5' RACE reads into MiXCR, producing one record per CDR3 protein. The table records about 60,000 distinct CDR3 sequences, about 8.9% of them present only once. Sequenced input: whole blood. The receptors were sampled from an adult who was a healthcare worker with PCR-confirmed SARS-CoV-2 infection or an uninfected control (not recorded which).

This clonotype was picked up many times. The V gene is TRBV11-1, the J gene TRBJ2-4; the match to TRBD2 covers 14 bases. The J segment lost 8 bases and the V segment lost 5 bases, leaving 8 bases of the junction unmatched. Germline CDR1 and CDR2: SGHAT and FQDESV (reference sequence). The CDR3 totals 16 residues. CDR3 sequence: CASSRGTSGSGYIQYF. The CDR3 coding sequence is TGTGCCAGCAGCCGCGGGACTAGCGGGAGCGGGTACATTCAGTACTTC.

There are a few counts of this clonotype. J is TRBJ2-2 and V is TRBV7-3; D could derive from TRBD1 or TRBD2 (5 bases each). Trimming removed 5 bases from V and 6 bases from J, with 10 bases in between. The CDR3 is 13 residues long. The germline V gene has CDR1 SGHTA and CDR2 FQGTGA. The CDR3 sequence: CASSQRGAGELFF. The CDR3 region has the DNA TGTGCCAGCAGCCAACGAGGGGCCGGGGAGCTGTTTTTT.